The clone carrying this T cell receptor beta chain was observed a handful of times. Its antigen is as yet unknown. The identical CDR3 is also encoded by other nucleotide sequences in the sample. The CDR3 covers 11 residues. From germline, CDR1 is SEHNR and CDR2 FQNEAQ (reference sequence). With 2 bases removed from V and 4 bases from J, the gap between germline ends came to 3 bases. The sample originates from a study of radiotherapy plus CTLA-4 blockade in lung cancer. Study-level background: Objective response was observed in roughly a sixth of patients, and disease control in approximately 30%.

The data were produced by immunoSEQ multiplex PCR, yet TCRdb's version contains in-frame clones alone and is incomplete. The data contain over 85,000 clones, about four fifths of them singletons. Notes on the study in general: TCR clones originating in tumors grew in number in blood after radiotherapy plus ipilimumab.

The chain links TRBV7-9 to TRBJ2-7, with D unclear. The receptor comes from a human donor with non-small cell lung cancer that progressed on radiotherapy plus ipilimumab. The specimen was peripheral blood, collected from a patient treated with radiotherapy plus ipilimumab. In DNA, the CDR3 is TGTGCCAGCAGCTTAAGTTACGAGCAGTACTTC. Its translation: CASSLSYEQYF.